Below, 21 T cell receptor beta chains from the same sample are listed, as sequenced in a study of blood T cell repertoires in COVID-19. Sequenced by immunoSEQ multiplex PCR; TCRdb stores in-frame clones only, minus some. The table records around 90,000 clones, roughly 92% of them present only once. Sequenced sample: peripheral blood. The receptor source for this set is a woman aged 55-69 years with active COVID-19.

This clone was observed once. The V gene is TRBV7-9, the J gene TRBJ2-5, with TRBD2 matching 10 bases. Germline-derived CDR1 and CDR2 are SEHNR and FQNEAQ (reference sequence). J gave up 5 bases and V 8 bases, and 14 bases lay outside the gene matches. There are 16 residues in the CDR3. Here the CDR3 reads CASLGGSGRARETQYF. The CDR3 DNA reads TGTGCCAGCCTCGGGGGGAGCGGGAGGGCCAGGGAGACCCAGTACTTC. The whole variable domain, remainder taken from reference TRBV7-9 and TRBJ2-5, is DTGVSQNPRHKITKRGQNVTFRCDPISEHNRLYWYRQTLGQGPEFLTYFQNEAQLEKSRLLSDRFSAERPKGSFSTLEIQRTEQGDSAMYLCASLGGSGRARETQYFGPGTRLLVL.

The table lists this clone with a count of one. The chain uses TRBV29-1 and TRBJ2-2, with D perhaps matching TRBD2 (6 bases). Germline assignment: CDR1 SQVTM and CDR2 ANQGSEA. The CDR3 extends over 14 amino acids. Trimming stripped 7 bases from V and 5 bases from J, with 17 bases between. The CDR3 is CSAVDGTRTGELFF. CDR3 coding DNA: TGCAGCGCCGTGGACGGGACTCGGACCGGGGAGCTGTTTTTT.

The chain is built from TRBV7-6 and TRBJ1-1, with D unresolved. V lost 0 bases and J 3 bases, leaving 8 bases between the germline ends. The CDR3 covers 14 residues. Per the germline V gene, CDR1 is SGHVS and CDR2 is FNYEAQ. The CDR3 region has the DNA TGTGCCAGCAGCTTAGCGCTCGGGGACACTGAAGCTTTCTTT. This encodes CASSLALGDTEAFF.

The CDR3: CSVEGPETGIGYTF. The CDR3 coding sequence is TGCAGCGTTGAGGGCCCTGAAACAGGGATTGGCTACACCTTC. The chain is built from TRBV29-1 and TRBJ1-2; D perhaps matches TRBD1 (6 bases). Germline V lookup: CDR1 SQVTM, CDR2 ANQGSEA. V was shortened by 3 bases and J by 7 bases, with 18 bases between the two germline ends. This CDR3 is 14 amino acids long.

The CDR3 sequence is CASSTTGDGYGYTF. In DNA form, the CDR3 reads TGTGCCAGCAGCACGACAGGGGATGGCTATGGCTACACCTTC. V and J are TRBV28 and TRBJ1-2; 8 nucleotides align to TRBD1. V was pared by 6 bases and J by 4 bases, with 7 bases of the junction left unmatched. The CDR3 is made up of 14 amino acids. Germline CDR1 is MDHEN and CDR2 is SYDVKM.

The chain carries TRBV24-1 and TRBJ2-3, with D perhaps TRBD2 (5 bases). The CDR3 extends over 13 amino acids. Per germline, CDR1 KGHDR and CDR2 SFDVKD. V dropped 9 bases and J dropped 4 bases, with 13 bases sitting between them. CDR3: CATASGGADTQYF. CDR3 nucleotides: TGTGCCACCGCCTCCGGAGGAGCAGATACGCAGTATTTT.

This clone has a single count. The DNA of the CDR3 is TGTGCCAGCAGCTTTAGGCGGGAGCTAAATCAGCCCCAGCATTTT. Translating it yields CASSFRRELNQPQHF. The rearrangement links TRBV7-8 to TRBJ1-5; no definite D call. The V end lost 3 bases, the J end lost 4 bases, and 13 bases lay between the germline ends. This CDR3 comprises 15 residues. CDR1 is SGHVS, CDR2 FQNEAQ, per germline.

This clone has only a few counts. V is TRBV11-3 and J is TRBJ2-3; tentative D call: TRBD1 (6 bases). Germline lookup yields CDR1 SGHNT and CDR2 YENEEA. V gave up 5 bases and J gave up 4 bases, with 13 bases separating them. The CDR3 loop spans 14 amino acids. In DNA form, the CDR3 reads TGTGCCAGCAGCACCGACAGGTCCGCAGATACGCAGTATTTT. It translates to CASSTDRSADTQYF.

The chain is built from TRBV5-1 and TRBJ1-2, with TRBD1 as a possible D gene (6 bases). CDR1 and CDR2 from the germline V gene are SGHRS and YFSETQ. CDR3 length: 15 amino acids. The V end lost 0 bases, the J end lost 14 bases, and 23 bases lay between the germline ends. The CDR3 sequence: CASSLEGHPADISTF. In nucleotides, the CDR3 is TGCGCCAGCAGCTTGGAGGGACACCCTGCGGATATTAGTACCTTC. The full variable domain, rest sourced from reference TRBV5-1 and TRBJ1-2, is KAGVTQTPRYLIKTRGQQVTLSCSPISGHRSVSWYQQTPGQGLQFLFEYFSETQRNKGNFPGRFSGRQFSNSRSEMNVSTLELGDSALYLCASSLEGHPADISTFGSGTRLTVV.

The rearrangement uses TRBV27 and TRBJ1-3; D is perhaps TRBD1 (5 bases). The CDR3 has 14 residues. Per the germline V gene, CDR1 is MNHEY and CDR2 is SMNVEV (reference sequence). V lost 2 bases to trimming and J lost 4 bases, with 9 bases between them. The CDR3 region is CASSLGGEGNTIYF. The CDR3 nucleotides are TGTGCCAGCAGTTTAGGGGGGGAGGGAAACACCATATATTTT.

This clone showed up just a few times. The genes are TRBV7-8 and TRBJ1-5; 7 bases are a match to TRBD1. The ends lost 0 bases at V and 2 bases at J; junction bases unmatched: 7. CDR1 is SGHVS, CDR2 FQNEAQ, per germline. This CDR3 comprises 17 residues. The chain's CDR3 is CASSLARPGGGNQPQHF. Here the CDR3 DNA reads TGTGCCAGCAGCTTAGCGCGCCCAGGGGGAGGCAATCAGCCCCAGCATTTT.

The genes are TRBV4-3 and TRBJ2-6, with unresolved D. Germline CDR1 is LGHNA and CDR2 is YSLEER. The CDR3 consists of 16 residues. V was pared by 0 bases and J by 1 base, with 7 bases between. This CDR3 reads CASSQEIGSGANVLTF. For the CDR3, the DNA is TGCGCCAGCAGCCAAGAAATCGGGTCTGGGGCCAACGTCCTGACTTTC.

The chain links TRBV24-1 to TRBJ2-5; 11 bases map to TRBD2. This CDR3 contains 15 residues. V was clipped by 9 bases and J by 2 bases; unmatched bases: 7. CDR1 and CDR2 (germline): KGHDR, SFDVKD. DNA for the CDR3: TGTGCCACCGGGGGGACTAGCGGTGCACAAGAGACCCAGTACTTC. This gives the protein CATGGTSGAQETQYF.

The chain combines TRBV18 with TRBJ1-2; 8 bases line up with TRBD1. V lost 3 bases and J lost 4; bases outside the gene matches: 1. The CDR3 is made up of 13 amino acids. Looked up from germline, CDR1 is KGHSH and CDR2 is LQKENI. The CDR3 is CASSPDRVYGYTF. The CDR3 DNA reads as TGTGCCAGCTCACCGGACAGGGTCTATGGCTACACCTTC.

This clone came up once. The chain combines TRBV5-6 with TRBJ2-7, with 14 bases aligning to TRBD2. Germline V gene lookup returns CDR1 SGHDT and CDR2 YYEEEE. Trimming cost V 4 bases and J 5 bases; bases outside gene matches: 11. The CDR3 covers 17 residues. The CDR3 loop is CASSTTPTSGGAHEQYF. CDR3 sequence (DNA): TGTGCCAGCAGCACGACGCCGACTAGCGGGGGGGCCCACGAGCAGTACTTC.

V gene TRBV2 combines with J gene TRBJ2-5, with TRBD1 identical over 8 bases. Germline assignment: CDR1 SNHLY and CDR2 FYNNEI. After removal of 7 bases from V and 5 bases from J, the junction contained 12 bases not matched to a gene. The CDR3 is 15 residues long. The chain's CDR3 is CASMKDRARGETQYF. Written as DNA, the CDR3 is TGTGCCAGCATGAAGGACAGGGCCAGGGGTGAGACCCAGTACTTC.

The chain links TRBV6-1 to TRBJ1-4, with D hard to call. Germline assignment: CDR1 MNHNS and CDR2 SASEGT. With 1 base removed from V and 11 bases from J, the gap between germline ends came to 14 bases. This CDR3 is built from 14 residues. CDR3 in amino acids: CASSEVDGGGKLFF. CDR3 in DNA: TGTGCCAGCAGTGAAGTCGACGGCGGAGGCAAACTGTTTTTT.

The chain has TRBV4-2 and TRBJ1-5; 8 bases agree with TRBD1. Trimming at V came to 1 base and at J to 7 bases, leaving 6 bases not matched to a gene. The CDR3 spans 15 residues. Germline CDR1 reads LGHNA; CDR2 reads YNFKEQ. CDR3 sequence reads: CASSQVVQGGQPQHF. Here the CDR3 DNA reads TGTGCCAGCAGCCAAGTCGTACAGGGGGGACAGCCCCAGCATTTT.

The CDR3: CASSSLGPGGKNIQYF. The CDR3 DNA sequence: TGTGCCAGCAGCTCTTTAGGGCCGGGGGGGAAAAACATTCAGTACTTC. The chain links TRBV27 to TRBJ2-4; 8 nucleotides align to TRBD2. J was trimmed by 4 bases and V by 6 bases; bases with no gene match: 11. The CDR3 totals 16 residues. Germline CDR1 is MNHEY and CDR2 is SMNVEV (reference sequence).

This clone has only one observation. The chain uses TRBV19 and TRBJ1-1, with a tentative D call TRBD1 (6 bases). The CDR3 runs to 15 residues. Germline V gives CDR1 LNHDA, CDR2 SQIVND (reference sequence). Trimming stripped 5 bases from V and 5 bases from J, with 18 bases between. In DNA, the CDR3 is TGTGCCAGTAGTCCTTCCTCCACAGGGTTTACTGAAGCTTTCTTT. This encodes CASSPSSTGFTEAFF. Based on the CDR3 plus reference TRBV19 and TRBJ1-1, the full variable domain is DGGITQSPKYLFRKEGQNVTLSCEQNLNHDAMYWYRQDPGQGLRLIYYSQIVNDFQKGDIAEGYSVSREKKESFPLTVTSAQKNPTAFYLCASSPSSTGFTEAFFGQGTRLTVV.

The chain carries TRBV5-1 and TRBJ1-1; D remains ambiguous. This CDR3 comprises 13 residues. Germline V gene lookup returns CDR1 SGHRS and CDR2 YFSETQ. The V gene lost 6 bases and the J gene lost 2 bases, with 11 bases spanning the gap. CDR3 loop: CASTPGYNTEAFF. The CDR3 DNA follows: TGCGCCAGCACCCCCGGGTATAACACTGAAGCTTTCTTT. Complete variable domain (other parts from reference TRBV5-1 and TRBJ1-1): KAGVTQTPRYLIKTRGQQVTLSCSPISGHRSVSWYQQTPGQGLQFLFEYFSETQRNKGNFPGRFSGRQFSNSRSEMNVSTLELGDSALYLCASTPGYNTEAFFGQGTRLTVV.